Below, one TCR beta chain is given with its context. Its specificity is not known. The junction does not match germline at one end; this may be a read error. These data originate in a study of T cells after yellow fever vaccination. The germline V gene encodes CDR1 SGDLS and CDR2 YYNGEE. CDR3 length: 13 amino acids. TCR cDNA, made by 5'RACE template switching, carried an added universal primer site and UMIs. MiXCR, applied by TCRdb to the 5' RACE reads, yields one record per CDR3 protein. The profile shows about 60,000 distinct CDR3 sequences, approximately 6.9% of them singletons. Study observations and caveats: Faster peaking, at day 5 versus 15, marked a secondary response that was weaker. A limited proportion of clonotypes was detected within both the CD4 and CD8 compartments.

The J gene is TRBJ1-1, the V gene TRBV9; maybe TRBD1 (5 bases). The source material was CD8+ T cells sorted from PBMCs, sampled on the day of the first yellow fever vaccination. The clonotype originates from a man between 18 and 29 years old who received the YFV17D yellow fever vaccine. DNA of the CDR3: TGTGCCAGCAGCGTTGGAGGTGGGACTGTAGCTTTCTTT. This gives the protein CASSVGGGTVAFF. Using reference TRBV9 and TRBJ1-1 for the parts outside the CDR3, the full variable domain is DSGVTQTPKHLITATGQRVTLRCSPRSGDLSVYWYQQSLDQGLQFLIQYYNGEERAKGNILERFSAQQFPDLHSELNLSSLELGDSALYFCASSVGGGTVAFFGQGTRLTVV.